This paragraph covers one TCR beta chain sequence. The sample originates from a study of blood T cell repertoires in COVID-19. As for the study in general: The United States, Italy and Spain were the sources of the acute and convalescent COVID-19 samples. PBMCs, B-cell-depleted T cells, or T cells were the source of the cDNA or gDNA that made up the material.

Per the authors' pipeline: By means of reference gene primer amplification, nucleated cell counts were estimated. TCRdb's copy holds only in-frame clones and misses some; the assay was immunoSEQ multiplex PCR. Clonal size and the V and J genes are those of that table, whereas D and trimming came from the DNA. Of some 130,000 clones in the sample, roughly 85% were seen once. The CDR3 is made up of 15 amino acids. V usage is TRBV21-1 and J usage is TRBJ2-1; the listed D gene, TRBD2, was not tested against the DNA. TRBV21-1 is deemed a pseudogene. The origin of this receptor is a man aged 55 to 70 with acute or convalescent COVID-19. Sequencing was carried out using peripheral blood. The CDR3 loop is CARMYSGYSYNEQFF. Written as DNA, the CDR3 is TGTGCCAGGATGTATAGCGGATACTCCTACAATGAGCAGTTCTTC.